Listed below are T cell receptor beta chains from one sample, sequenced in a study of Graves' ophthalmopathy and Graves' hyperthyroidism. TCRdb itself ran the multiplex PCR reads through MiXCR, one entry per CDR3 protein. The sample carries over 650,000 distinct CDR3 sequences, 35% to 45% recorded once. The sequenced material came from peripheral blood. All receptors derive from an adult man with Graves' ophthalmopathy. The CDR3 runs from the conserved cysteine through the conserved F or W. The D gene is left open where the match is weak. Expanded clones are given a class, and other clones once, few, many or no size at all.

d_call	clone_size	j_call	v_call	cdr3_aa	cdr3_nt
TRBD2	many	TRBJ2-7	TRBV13	CASSLFGSGTSYEQYF	TGTGCCAGCAGCTTATTCGGTAGCGGGACCTCCTACGAGCAGTACTTC
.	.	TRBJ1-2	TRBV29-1	CSVEATFGTGEGYGYTF	TGCAGCGTTGAAGCCACGTTCGGGACCGGGGAGGGCTATGGCTACACCTTC
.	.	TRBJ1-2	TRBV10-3	CAISVGEGYGYTF	TGTGCCATCAGTGTCGGGGAGGGCTATGGCTACACCTTC
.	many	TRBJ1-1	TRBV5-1	CASSLAGRVTEAFF	TGCGCCAGCAGCTTGGCGGGCAGGGTCACTGAAGCTTTCTTT
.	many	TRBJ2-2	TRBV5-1	CATAQGGTGELFF	TGCGCCACGGCCCAGGGTGGCACCGGGGAGCTGTTTTTT
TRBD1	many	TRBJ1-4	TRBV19	CASSTQGKLFF	TGTGCCAGTAGTACACAGGGGAAACTGTTTTTT
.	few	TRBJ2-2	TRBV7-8	CASSQEGDTGELFF	TGTGCCAGCAGCCAAGAAGGAGACACCGGGGAGCTGTTTTTT
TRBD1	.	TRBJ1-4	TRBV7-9	CASSQGQGATNGKLFF	TGCGCCAGCAGCCAAGGACAGGGGGCGACTAATGGAAAACTGTTTTTT
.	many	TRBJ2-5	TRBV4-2	CASSHVPDSLSETQYF	TGTGCCAGCAGCCATGTCCCCGACAGTTTATCGGAGACCCAGTACTTC
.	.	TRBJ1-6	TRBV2	CASSEGGARNSPLHF	TGTGCCAGCTCCGAGGGGGGGGCGCGGAATTCACCCCTCCACTTT
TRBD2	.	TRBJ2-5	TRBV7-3	CASSLIASGGETQYF	TGTGCCAGCAGCTTAATTGCTAGCGGCGGAGAGACCCAGTACTTC
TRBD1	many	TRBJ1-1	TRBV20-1	CSAETGGNTEAFF	TGCAGTGCTGAAACAGGGGGTAACACTGAAGCTTTCTTT
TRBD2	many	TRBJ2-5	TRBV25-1	CASSQPQGRGGQETQYF	TGTGCCAGCAGTCAGCCCCAGGGGCGGGGGGGACAAGAGACCCAGTACTTC
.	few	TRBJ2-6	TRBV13	CASSLGRMFSGANVLTF	TGTGCCAGCAGCTTAGGCCGAATGTTCTCTGGGGCCAACGTCCTGACTTTC
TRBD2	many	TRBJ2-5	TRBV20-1	CSAHKTSGQETQYF	TGCAGTGCTCACAAGACTAGCGGCCAAGAGACCCAGTACTTC